This entry is about one T cell receptor (beta chain). The data were taken from a study of cytomegalovirus exposure and HLA in healthy donors. The PCR used 60 Vbeta and 13 Jbeta primers. Sequencing used immunoSEQ multiplex PCR; TCRdb keeps in-frame clones, though not all of them. The profile shows about 170,000 clones, roughly 81% of them singletons. Material: PBMCs. The sequence was collected from a man aged 18 to 30 in good health and CMV-seropositive.

The CDR3 DNA reads TGTGCCAGCAGTTCGCGGGAGTTCTATAATTCACCCCTCCACTTT. Protein sequence: CASSSREFYNSPLHF. This chain links TRBV6-5 with TRBJ1-6; D is uncertain. This CDR3 region has 15 residues. From germline, CDR1 is MNHEY and CDR2 SVGAGI. The germline V and J ends were trimmed by 4 bases and 3 bases, with 10 bases remaining between them.